The rows below give T cell receptor beta chains drawn from one sample of a study of control samples from healthy donors and cancer patients. The protocol was immunoSEQ multiplex PCR, while the TCRdb copy is restricted to in-frame clones and leaves out a portion. Of roughly 200,000 clones listed, about nine tenths are singletons. The sequenced sample consisted of blood. The receptors originated from a man aged 25 to 40 in good health. Both conserved end residues are part of each CDR3. Each record gives: CDR3 protein, CDR3 DNA, CDR3 length, V gene, D gene, clone size, J gene. A D gene is named only where the DNA matches it firmly. Clone size is given for some rows only: seen once, a few or many times, or a class if the clone is expanded.

CDR3aa: CASSDLGLADTQYF
CDR3nt: TGTGCCAGCAGTGACCTGGGCCTGGCAGATACGCAGTATTTT
len: 14
v_gene: TRBV6-1
d_gene: NA
abundance: NA
j_gene: TRBJ2-3

CDR3aa: CASSPTGEYGYTF
CDR3nt: TGTGCCAGCAGCCCGACAGGGGAGTATGGCTACACCTTC
len: 13
v_gene: TRBV12-3/TRBV12-4
d_gene: TRBD1
abundance: NA
j_gene: TRBJ1-2

CDR3aa: CASSRDRERRNSPLHF
CDR3nt: TGCGCCAGCAGCCGTGACAGGGAACGGCGTAATTCACCCCTCCACTTT
len: 16
v_gene: TRBV5-1
d_gene: TRBD1
abundance: NA
j_gene: TRBJ1-6

CDR3aa: CASCETGILPRYGYTF
CDR3nt: TGTGCCAGCTGTGAGACAGGGATACTTCCCCGCTATGGCTACACCTTC
len: 16
v_gene: TRBV7-8
d_gene: TRBD1
abundance: NA
j_gene: TRBJ1-2

CDR3aa: CASSPRERAKNIQYF
CDR3nt: TGTGCCAGCAGCCCCCGAGAGAGAGCCAAAAACATTCAGTACTTC
len: 15
v_gene: TRBV5-8
d_gene: NA
abundance: NA
j_gene: TRBJ2-4

CDR3aa: CASRKESRDNEKLFF
CDR3nt: TGCGCCAGCAGGAAGGAGTCAAGGGACAATGAAAAACTGTTTTTT
len: 15
v_gene: TRBV4-1
d_gene: NA
abundance: once
j_gene: TRBJ1-4

CDR3aa: CAISESLILTGDGEQFF
CDR3nt: TGTGCCATCAGTGAGTCGTTGATCCTTACAGGGGACGGTGAGCAGTTCTTC
len: 17
v_gene: TRBV10-3
d_gene: TRBD1
abundance: NA
j_gene: TRBJ2-1

CDR3aa: CASSWGGSPTSNYGYTF
CDR3nt: TGCGCCAGCAGCTGGGGGGGATCCCCAACTTCTAACTATGGCTACACCTTC
len: 17
v_gene: TRBV5-1
d_gene: NA
abundance: NA
j_gene: TRBJ1-2

CDR3aa: CASSDRGTYEQYF
CDR3nt: TGTGCCAGCAGTGACAGGGGAACCTACGAGCAGTACTTC
len: 13
v_gene: TRBV6-1
d_gene: NA
abundance: few
j_gene: TRBJ2-7

CDR3aa: CASSKQGRPYEQYF
CDR3nt: TGTGCCAGCAGTAAGCAGGGGCGCCCCTACGAGCAGTACTTC
len: 14
v_gene: TRBV6-1
d_gene: NA
abundance: NA
j_gene: TRBJ2-7

CDR3aa: CASSPEKNYGYTF
CDR3nt: TGTGCCAGCAGCCCGGAGAAAAACTATGGCTACACCTTC
len: 13
v_gene: TRBV2
d_gene: NA
abundance: NA
j_gene: TRBJ1-2

CDR3aa: CASRELRGRIEQFF
CDR3nt: TGTGCCAGCCGAGAACTCAGGGGGAGAATTGAGCAGTTCTTC
len: 14
v_gene: TRBV5-6
d_gene: TRBD1
abundance: NA
j_gene: TRBJ2-1

CDR3aa: CASSPSGGSGYGYTF
CDR3nt: TGTGCCAGCAGCCCATCCGGGGGATCGGGGTATGGCTACACCTTC
len: 15
v_gene: TRBV5-6
d_gene: NA
abundance: NA
j_gene: TRBJ1-2

CDR3aa: CASGLGYRVQETQYF
CDR3nt: TGTGCTAGTGGTTTGGGTTACAGGGTCCAAGAGACCCAGTACTTC
len: 15
v_gene: TRBV12-5
d_gene: NA
abundance: once
j_gene: TRBJ2-5

CDR3aa: CASSTGRPSTDTQYF
CDR3nt: TGTGCCAGCAGCACCGGACGGCCTAGCACAGATACGCAGTATTTT
len: 15
v_gene: TRBV5-5
d_gene: NA
abundance: NA
j_gene: TRBJ2-3

CDR3aa: CASSQDGQGAVNYGYTF
CDR3nt: TGCGCCAGCAGCCAAGATGGACAGGGGGCGGTAAACTATGGCTACACCTTC
len: 17
v_gene: TRBV4-1
d_gene: TRBD1
abundance: once
j_gene: TRBJ1-2

CDR3aa: CSVVSEAVDYGYTF
CDR3nt: TGCAGCGTTGTCTCGGAAGCGGTCGACTATGGCTACACCTTC
len: 14
v_gene: TRBV29-1
d_gene: NA
abundance: NA
j_gene: TRBJ1-2

CDR3aa: CASRPSGRGGYEQYF
CDR3nt: TGTGCCAGCCGTCCCAGCGGCAGGGGAGGCTACGAGCAGTACTTC
len: 15
v_gene: TRBV6-5
d_gene: NA
abundance: NA
j_gene: TRBJ2-7

CDR3aa: CSVEDSFTEAFF
CDR3nt: TGCAGCGTTGAAGATAGCTTCACTGAAGCTTTCTTT
len: 12
v_gene: TRBV29-1
d_gene: NA
abundance: NA
j_gene: TRBJ1-1

CDR3aa: CASSLVQGAQGYTF
CDR3nt: TGTGCCAGCAGCTTAGTACAGGGGGCGCAAGGCTACACCTTC
len: 14
v_gene: TRBV7-9
d_gene: TRBD1
abundance: NA
j_gene: TRBJ1-2

CDR3aa: CASSLGQGAGYTF
CDR3nt: TGCGCCAGCAGCCTTGGACAGGGGGCTGGCTACACCTTC
len: 13
v_gene: TRBV5-1
d_gene: TRBD1
abundance: NA
j_gene: TRBJ1-2

CDR3aa: CASSEGLAGGTQFF
CDR3nt: TGTGCCAGCAGTGAGGGACTAGCGGGGGGGACACAGTTCTTC
len: 14
v_gene: TRBV6-4
d_gene: TRBD2
abundance: NA
j_gene: TRBJ2-1

CDR3aa: CASSRTGDRRSSYNSPLHF
CDR3nt: TGTGCCAGCAGTCGTACGGGGGACAGGAGGAGCTCCTATAATTCACCCCTCCACTTT
len: 19
v_gene: TRBV6-6
d_gene: TRBD1
abundance: NA
j_gene: TRBJ1-6

CDR3aa: CASSVEVGSEKLFF
CDR3nt: TGTGCCAGCAGTGTGGAGGTCGGAAGTGAAAAACTGTTTTTT
len: 14
v_gene: TRBV2
d_gene: NA
abundance: NA
j_gene: TRBJ1-4

CDR3aa: CANRTGYGYTF
CDR3nt: TGTGCCAATAGGACAGGATATGGCTACACCTTC
len: 11
v_gene: TRBV12-3/TRBV12-4
d_gene: TRBD1
abundance: once
j_gene: TRBJ1-2